This T cell receptor beta chain was documented in a study of shared clonotypes between healthy human individuals. Broader study findings: An anticipated effect of sequencing depth on clonotype sharing among donors was recognized.

J lost 7 bases, V lost 3 bases, and 10 bases had no gene match. The germline CDR1 and CDR2 sequences are MDHEN and SYDVKM. This CDR3 contains 15 residues. Libraries were prepared by immunoSEQ multiplex PCR; TCRdb keeps only in-frame clonotypes and omits some of them. The table records over 950,000 clones, 77% of them present only once. Into CD45RA+ naive and CD45RA-negative memory subsets, the CD4+ cells were split. Comment on this clone: The antigen remains undetermined.

V is TRBV28 and J is TRBJ1-2; 8 bases are shared with TRBD1. Sample: memory CD4+ T cells from PBMCs. As to subset: CD45RA-negative fraction. This receptor was identified in a man aged 18 to 30 in good health. Some clones in this sample may be carry-over from other donors' samples. In DNA, the CDR3 is TGTGCCAGCAGTTTTCAAGTCAGGGGGCAGTCTGGCTACACCTTC. It yields the protein CASSFQVRGQSGYTF.